What follows describes a single TCR beta chain. Little can be read into the size of this beta chain, an off-target read in a library designed for alpha chains. TCRdb reprocessed the RT-PCR reads with MiXCR, giving one entry per CDR3 protein. Of roughly 6,000 distinct CDR3 sequences in the sample, roughly 92% were seen once. The CDR3 sequence is 15 residues long. Germline V gene sequence: CDR1 SGHDN, CDR2 FVKESK. The V end was cut by 6 bases, the J end by 6 bases, with 19 bases between. V is TRBV14 and J is TRBJ2-3, with D unclear. This sequence was found in a female donor in good health, serving as a healthy control. Source material: memory CD4+ T cells from blood. This CDR3 reads CASSDMYGTTDTQYF. CDR3 nucleotide sequence: TGTGCCAGCAGTGATATGTACGGAACTACGGATACGCAGTATTTT.